The 32 T cell receptor beta chains below come from one sample, sequenced in a study of resident and recirculating memory T cells in vitiligo. Sequencing was performed with immunoSEQ multiplex PCR; in TCRdb, only in-frame clones are kept and a portion is missing. The profile shows around 40,000 clones, about nine tenths of them singletons. The specimen sequenced was blood. The receptor set was obtained from a male donor with vitiligo.

The chain carries TRBV19 and TRBJ2-7; TRBD1 aligns across 8 bases. V gave up 3 bases and J gave up 2 bases; unmatched junction bases: 0. The CDR3 is made up of 13 amino acids. Germline-derived CDR1 and CDR2 are LNHDA and SQIVND (reference sequence). The CDR3 loop is CASSMDRAYEQYF. CDR3 DNA: TGTGCCAGTAGTATGGACAGGGCCTACGAGCAGTACTTC.

The CDR3 sequence: CASSLIPRAEAFF. CDR3 DNA: TGTGCCAGCAGCTTAATCCCACGGGCTGAAGCTTTCTTT. This chain joins TRBV7-3 and TRBJ1-1; no definite D call. The CDR3 is 13 amino acids. Germline loops: CDR1 SGHTA, CDR2 FQGTGA. Trimming stripped 1 base from V and 6 bases from J, with 9 bases between.

This rearrangement joins TRBV5-5 to TRBJ1-1, with no clear D. V was cut by 1 base and J by 7 bases, with 11 bases left in between. The CDR3 contains 13 residues. Germline lookup yields CDR1 SGHKS and CDR2 YYEKEE (reference sequence). This CDR3 is CASSLLSRGEAFF. As DNA, the CDR3 is TGTGCCAGCAGCTTGTTATCTCGGGGTGAAGCTTTCTTT.

The rearrangement joins TRBV5-4 to TRBJ2-7; 9 bases line up with TRBD2. Germline CDR1 SGHNT, CDR2 YYREEE (reference sequence). V trimming: 0 bases; J trimming: 5 bases; junction bases outside the gene matches: 6. The CDR3 loop spans 15 amino acids. The CDR3 reads CASSLAGGGAHEQYF. The CDR3 DNA sequence: TGTGCCAGCAGCTTGGCCGGCGGGGGGGCCCACGAGCAGTACTTC.

The chain joins TRBV7-8 to TRBJ1-4; 7 bases match TRBD1. The junction had 13 bases not matched to a gene; V was cut back by 5 bases and J by 7 bases. This CDR3 region has 16 residues. CDR1 and CDR2 from the germline V gene are SGHVS and FQNEAQ. The CDR3 loop is CASSRVRGQGSEKLFF. CDR3 coding DNA: TGTGCCAGCAGCCGCGTTAGGGGGCAGGGTAGTGAAAAACTGTTTTTT.

This sequence joins TRBV19 and TRBJ1-5; 9 nucleotides line up with TRBD1. The ends lost 5 bases at V and 7 bases at J; junction bases unmatched: 9. The CDR3 sequence is 15 residues long. Germline V gene lookup returns CDR1 LNHDA and CDR2 SQIVND (reference sequence). The CDR3 DNA follows: TGTGCCAGTAGTGCCCGGGGACAGGGAGGGCAGCCCCAGCATTTT. This gives the protein CASSARGQGGQPQHF.

This clone was seen only once. This chain links TRBV12-5 with TRBJ1-2; 11 bases are a match to TRBD1. V was clipped by 8 bases and J by 4 bases; unmatched bases: 6. In germline, CDR1 is LGHNT, CDR2 FRNRAP. The CDR3 has 14 amino acids. This chain's CDR3 is CASSPGTGGYGYTF. The CDR3 coding sequence is TGTGCTAGTTCCCCCGGGACAGGGGGCTATGGCTACACCTTC.

J is TRBJ1-5 and V is TRBV6-5; 7 positions match TRBD1. The CDR3 covers 13 residues. Germline-derived CDR1 and CDR2 are MNHEY and SVGAGI. Trimming cost V 6 bases and J 6 bases; bases outside gene matches: 5. The CDR3 spells CASSRDSLQPQHF. CDR3 DNA: TGTGCCAGCAGCCGGGACAGCCTTCAGCCCCAGCATTTT.

This clone was detected only once. An end of the junction does not agree with germline; a read error may underlie this. V usage is TRBV20-1 and J usage is TRBJ1-3; D ambiguous. This CDR3 spans 11 amino acids. Germline CDR1 DFQATT, CDR2 SNEGSKA (reference sequence). For the CDR3, the DNA is TGCAGTGCTAGGACTGGGAACACCATATATTTT. Amino acids: CSARTGNTIYF.

V and J are TRBV2 and TRBJ1-1; D is unclear. V was pared by 7 bases and J by 10 bases, with 16 bases between. CDR1 and CDR2 (germline): SNHLY, FYNNEI. There are 12 residues in the CDR3. This CDR3 is CASTELLPGAFF. CDR3 DNA sequence: TGTGCCAGCACCGAGCTCCTCCCTGGAGCTTTCTTT.

The chain employs TRBV27 and TRBJ1-5; weak D call: TRBD1 (6 bases). V was cut by 3 bases and J by 5 bases, with 17 bases left in between. This CDR3 contains 16 residues. CDR1 and CDR2 (germline): MNHEY, SMNVEV (reference sequence). The CDR3 sequence is CASSFRDTLRYQPQHF. The CDR3 region has the DNA TGTGCCAGCAGTTTCCGGGACACCCTTCGTTATCAGCCCCAGCATTTT.

The chain links TRBV28 to TRBJ2-7; D is unclear. This CDR3 has 12 amino acids. Germline values: CDR1 MDHEN, CDR2 SYDVKM. V lost 5 bases and J 3 bases, leaving 8 bases between the germline ends. In DNA form, the CDR3 reads TGTGCCAGCAGTCCGACTGACTACGAGCAGTACTTC. This translates into CASSPTDYEQYF.

The V call is TRBV7-2, the J call TRBJ2-5, with D possibly TRBD2 on 7 matching bases. The V gene lost 4 bases and the J gene lost 5 bases, with 20 bases spanning the gap. Looked up from germline, CDR1 is SGHTA and CDR2 is FQGNSA. This CDR3 comprises 16 residues. As DNA, the CDR3 is TGTGCCAGCAGCTGGGTTGGGGGGGCCGATGGGGAGACCCAGTACTTC. It encodes CASSWVGGADGETQYF. Full variable domain (missing parts from reference TRBV7-2 and TRBJ2-5): GAGVSQSPSNKVTEKGKDVELRCDPISGHTALYWYRQSLGQGLEFLIYFQGNSAPDKSGLPSDRFSAERTGGSVSTLTIQRTQQEDSAVYLCASSWVGGADGETQYFGPGTRLLVL.

This chain links TRBV9 with TRBJ1-2; D gene ambiguous. Trimming took 0 bases from V and 0 from J, leaving 9 bases between them. This CDR3 has 15 amino acids. CDR1 is SGDLS, CDR2 YYNGEE, per germline. The CDR3 DNA reads as TGTGCCAGCAGCGTAGTGCAGGATCCTAACTATGGCTACACCTTC. Translating gives CASSVVQDPNYGYTF.

The chain recombines TRBV7-2 with TRBJ2-3, with TRBD1 matching over 8 bases. This CDR3 is built from 16 residues. The germline CDR1 and CDR2 sequences are SGHTA and FQGNSA. V lost 5 bases and J lost 5; bases outside the gene matches: 12. In nucleotides, the CDR3 is TGTGCCAGCAGCCCCGGCGGGTCCAGGGGGCAAGATACGCAGTATTTT. Protein sequence: CASSPGGSRGQDTQYF.

The J gene is TRBJ1-6, the V gene TRBV10-3; TRBD1 matches 7 bases. CDR1 ENHRY and CDR2 SYGVKD come from the germline V gene. V lost 5 bases and J lost 10; bases outside the gene matches: 11. This CDR3 comprises 15 residues. The CDR3 spells CAISLRGQLGSPLHF. The CDR3 DNA follows: TGTGCCATCAGTCTAAGGGGACAGCTGGGATCACCCCTCCACTTT.

V gene TRBV5-1 combines with J gene TRBJ2-3; D is perhaps TRBD1 (5 bases). V lost 6 bases to trimming and J lost 1 base, with 15 bases between them. This CDR3 is built from 15 residues. Germline V gives CDR1 SGHRS, CDR2 YFSETQ. This CDR3 reads CASMYNRGGTDTQYF. CDR3 sequence (DNA): TGCGCCAGCATGTATAATAGGGGCGGCACAGATACGCAGTATTTT.

In DNA form, the CDR3 reads TGTGCCTGGAGTCGGAGGGTCCAAGAGACCCAGTACTTC. This translates into CAWSRRVQETQYF. J is TRBJ2-5 and V is TRBV30, with D possibly TRBD2 on 6 matching bases. The CDR3 covers 13 residues. V was shortened by 2 bases and J by 1 base, with 8 bases between the two germline ends. Germline V CDR1 and CDR2: GTSNPN, SVGIG (reference sequence). The whole variable domain, filled in from reference TRBV30 and TRBJ2-5, reads SQTIHQWPATLVQPVGSPLSLECTVEGTSNPNLYWYRQAAGRGLQLLFYSVGIGQISSEVPQNLSASRPQDRQFILSSKKLLLSDSGFYLCAWSRRVQETQYFGPGTRLLVL.

This chain connects TRBV5-1 to TRBJ2-5; TRBD1 might be the D (5 bases). V dropped 0 bases and J dropped 4 bases, with 10 bases sitting between them. CDR1 and CDR2 (germline): SGHRS, YFSETQ. This CDR3 comprises 14 residues. CDR3 protein: CASSLEGLPETQYF. In DNA, the CDR3 is TGCGCCAGCAGCTTGGAGGGGCTACCAGAGACCCAGTACTTC. The full variable domain, in which reference TRBV5-1 and TRBJ2-5 provide the parts outside the CDR3, is KAGVTQTPRYLIKTRGQQVTLSCSPISGHRSVSWYQQTPGQGLQFLFEYFSETQRNKGNFPGRFSGRQFSNSRSEMNVSTLELGDSALYLCASSLEGLPETQYFGPGTRLLVL.

This clone was recorded only once. This chain uses TRBV14 with TRBJ2-1; 7 positions match TRBD2. There are 17 residues in the CDR3. The germline V gene encodes CDR1 SGHDN and CDR2 FVKESK. The ends lost 0 bases at V and 8 bases at J; junction bases unmatched: 13. CDR3 bases: TGTGCCAGCAGCCAAGATCCCACCTCGGGGGGTTACGATGAGCAGTTCTTC. Translating it yields CASSQDPTSGGYDEQFF.

The chain couples TRBV4-1 to TRBJ1-4; 7 bases fit TRBD1. V lost 4 bases to trimming and J lost 2 bases; unmatched junction nucleotides: 10. This CDR3 region has 17 residues. Germline V gene lookup returns CDR1 MGHRA and CDR2 YSYEKL. The CDR3 DNA follows: TGCGCCAGCAGCCGGCTCCCGGAGGGGGCGACTAATGAAAAACTGTTTTTT. Translated: CASSRLPEGATNEKLFF.

The rearrangement joins TRBV5-3 to TRBJ1-5, with 7 bases fitting TRBD1. TRBV5-3 is an open reading frame, and its role is uncertain. Trimming at V came to 2 bases and at J to 3 bases, leaving 14 bases not matched to a gene. The CDR3 totals 18 residues. The CDR3 region has the DNA TGTGCCAGAAGCTTTTCGTCTCTACTGGGACAGAACAATCAGCCCCAGCATTTT. This codes for CARSFSSLLGQNNQPQHF.

The CDR3: CASSEALGAGVTDTQYF. The DNA for the CDR3 is TGTGCCAGCAGTGAAGCGCTGGGAGCGGGGGTCACAGATACGCAGTATTTT. This chain connects TRBV6-1 to TRBJ2-3; TRBD2 aligns across 8 bases. CDR3 length equals 17 residues. Germline values: CDR1 MNHNS, CDR2 SASEGT. The V and J ends lost 0 bases and 2 bases, in that order; junction bases with no gene match: 7.

V gene TRBV14 combines with J gene TRBJ2-3, with D uncertain. Trimming took 4 bases from V and 0 from J, leaving 8 bases between them. Germline V gene sequence: CDR1 SGHDN, CDR2 FVKESK. CDR3 length: 14 residues. Here the CDR3 reads CASSPSFSTDTQYF. The CDR3 DNA follows: TGTGCCAGCAGCCCTTCGTTCAGCACAGATACGCAGTATTTT.

This rearrangement joins TRBV5-1 to TRBJ1-1; TRBD1 might be the D (6 bases). CDR3 length: 14 residues. The germline CDR1 and CDR2 sequences are SGHRS and YFSETQ. V was clipped by 2 bases and J by 1 base, with 9 bases between them. DNA for the CDR3: TGCGCCAGCAGCTTAGGGGGAGAGAACACTGAAGCTTTCTTT. Translation gives CASSLGGENTEAFF.

In DNA, the CDR3 is TGTGCCAGCAGCTTACAGGGGTACAATTCACCCCTCCACTTT. It translates to CASSLQGYNSPLHF. The chain has TRBV7-3 and TRBJ1-6; D is perhaps TRBD1 (6 bases). Germline CDR1 reads SGHTA; CDR2 reads FQGTGA. The CDR3 contains 14 residues. Trimming removed 2 bases at V and 7 bases at J, with 9 bases between.

The chain uses TRBV19 and TRBJ1-2; TRBD1 agrees at 9 bases. The CDR3 totals 15 residues. Germline CDR1 and CDR2: LNHDA and SQIVND (reference sequence). Losses at the gene ends were 7 bases for V and 8 bases for J; bases not matched to a gene: 14. CDR3 sequence (DNA): TGTGCCAGTACCGCGGGGACAGGGATGCTATGGGGCTACACCTTC. This gives the protein CASTAGTGMLWGYTF.

The chain recombines TRBV15 with TRBJ1-4; the D gene is possibly TRBD1 (5 bases). The CDR3 contains 16 residues. Trimming pared 1 base from V and 8 bases from J, leaving 17 bases between. In germline, CDR1 is LNHNV, CDR2 YYDKDF (reference sequence). The chain's CDR3 is CATSRGGGFYGEKLFF. The CDR3 DNA sequence: TGTGCCACCAGCAGAGGCGGGGGTTTTTACGGAGAAAAACTGTTTTTT.

This clone was observed once. The J gene is TRBJ1-1, the V gene TRBV18; possible D gene TRBD1, 5 bases. The V end was cut by 0 bases, the J end by 0 bases, with 8 bases between. The CDR3 sequence is 15 residues long. CDR1 and CDR2 from the germline V gene are KGHSH and LQKENI. CDR3 sequence reads: CASSPPGGLNTEAFF. The CDR3 DNA is TGTGCCAGCTCACCACCGGGGGGATTGAACACTGAAGCTTTCTTT.

The rearrangement joins TRBV6-1 to TRBJ2-2; possible D gene TRBD2, 5 bases. This CDR3 region has 15 residues. CDR1 MNHNS and CDR2 SASEGT come from the germline V gene. V lost 2 bases to trimming and J lost 4 bases, with 11 bases between them. The CDR3 DNA follows: TGTGCCAGCAGTGAATTCTCCGGGATCACCGGGGAGCTGTTTTTT. It yields the protein CASSEFSGITGELFF.

In this sample, this clone turned up once. V gene TRBV19 combines with J gene TRBJ1-1, with D unclear. Trimming left V 0 bases short and J 2 bases short, with 10 bases between. The CDR3 covers 15 residues. CDR1 LNHDA and CDR2 SQIVND come from the germline V gene (reference sequence). CDR3: CASSIEIWANTEAFF. The DNA for the CDR3 is TGTGCCAGTAGTATAGAAATTTGGGCTAACACTGAAGCTTTCTTT.

The chain is built from TRBV2 and TRBJ1-3, with TRBD1 matching over 7 bases. The CDR3 contains 15 residues. With 1 base clipped from V and 2 bases from J, the junction kept 2 bases outside the gene matches. Per germline, CDR1 SNHLY and CDR2 FYNNEI. CDR3 region: CASSEEDRAGNTIYF. The CDR3 DNA reads TGTGCCAGCAGTGAAGAAGACAGGGCTGGAAACACCATATATTTT. Looking up the rest from reference TRBV2 and TRBJ1-3 gives the full variable domain: EPEVTQTPSHQVTQMGQEVILRCVPISNHLYFYWYRQILGQKVEFLVSFYNNEISEKSEIFDDQFSVERPDGSNFTLKIRSTKLEDSAMYFCASSEEDRAGNTIYFGEGSWLTVV.